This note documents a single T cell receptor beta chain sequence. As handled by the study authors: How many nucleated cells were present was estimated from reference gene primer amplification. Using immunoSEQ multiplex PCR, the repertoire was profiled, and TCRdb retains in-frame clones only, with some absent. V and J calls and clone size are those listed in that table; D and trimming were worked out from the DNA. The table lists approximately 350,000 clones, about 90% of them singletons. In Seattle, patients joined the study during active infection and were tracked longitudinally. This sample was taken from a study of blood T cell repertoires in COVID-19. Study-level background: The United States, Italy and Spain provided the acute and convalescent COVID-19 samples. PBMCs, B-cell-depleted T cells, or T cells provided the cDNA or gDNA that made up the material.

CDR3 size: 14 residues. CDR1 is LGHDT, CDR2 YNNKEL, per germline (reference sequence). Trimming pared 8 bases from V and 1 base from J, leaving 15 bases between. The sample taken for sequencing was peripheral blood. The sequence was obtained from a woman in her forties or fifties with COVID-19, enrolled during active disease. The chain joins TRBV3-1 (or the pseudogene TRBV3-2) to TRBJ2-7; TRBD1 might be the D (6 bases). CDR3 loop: CASVRGQGSYEQYF. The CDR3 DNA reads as TGTGCCAGCGTCCGTGGGCAGGGGTCCTACGAGCAGTACTTC.